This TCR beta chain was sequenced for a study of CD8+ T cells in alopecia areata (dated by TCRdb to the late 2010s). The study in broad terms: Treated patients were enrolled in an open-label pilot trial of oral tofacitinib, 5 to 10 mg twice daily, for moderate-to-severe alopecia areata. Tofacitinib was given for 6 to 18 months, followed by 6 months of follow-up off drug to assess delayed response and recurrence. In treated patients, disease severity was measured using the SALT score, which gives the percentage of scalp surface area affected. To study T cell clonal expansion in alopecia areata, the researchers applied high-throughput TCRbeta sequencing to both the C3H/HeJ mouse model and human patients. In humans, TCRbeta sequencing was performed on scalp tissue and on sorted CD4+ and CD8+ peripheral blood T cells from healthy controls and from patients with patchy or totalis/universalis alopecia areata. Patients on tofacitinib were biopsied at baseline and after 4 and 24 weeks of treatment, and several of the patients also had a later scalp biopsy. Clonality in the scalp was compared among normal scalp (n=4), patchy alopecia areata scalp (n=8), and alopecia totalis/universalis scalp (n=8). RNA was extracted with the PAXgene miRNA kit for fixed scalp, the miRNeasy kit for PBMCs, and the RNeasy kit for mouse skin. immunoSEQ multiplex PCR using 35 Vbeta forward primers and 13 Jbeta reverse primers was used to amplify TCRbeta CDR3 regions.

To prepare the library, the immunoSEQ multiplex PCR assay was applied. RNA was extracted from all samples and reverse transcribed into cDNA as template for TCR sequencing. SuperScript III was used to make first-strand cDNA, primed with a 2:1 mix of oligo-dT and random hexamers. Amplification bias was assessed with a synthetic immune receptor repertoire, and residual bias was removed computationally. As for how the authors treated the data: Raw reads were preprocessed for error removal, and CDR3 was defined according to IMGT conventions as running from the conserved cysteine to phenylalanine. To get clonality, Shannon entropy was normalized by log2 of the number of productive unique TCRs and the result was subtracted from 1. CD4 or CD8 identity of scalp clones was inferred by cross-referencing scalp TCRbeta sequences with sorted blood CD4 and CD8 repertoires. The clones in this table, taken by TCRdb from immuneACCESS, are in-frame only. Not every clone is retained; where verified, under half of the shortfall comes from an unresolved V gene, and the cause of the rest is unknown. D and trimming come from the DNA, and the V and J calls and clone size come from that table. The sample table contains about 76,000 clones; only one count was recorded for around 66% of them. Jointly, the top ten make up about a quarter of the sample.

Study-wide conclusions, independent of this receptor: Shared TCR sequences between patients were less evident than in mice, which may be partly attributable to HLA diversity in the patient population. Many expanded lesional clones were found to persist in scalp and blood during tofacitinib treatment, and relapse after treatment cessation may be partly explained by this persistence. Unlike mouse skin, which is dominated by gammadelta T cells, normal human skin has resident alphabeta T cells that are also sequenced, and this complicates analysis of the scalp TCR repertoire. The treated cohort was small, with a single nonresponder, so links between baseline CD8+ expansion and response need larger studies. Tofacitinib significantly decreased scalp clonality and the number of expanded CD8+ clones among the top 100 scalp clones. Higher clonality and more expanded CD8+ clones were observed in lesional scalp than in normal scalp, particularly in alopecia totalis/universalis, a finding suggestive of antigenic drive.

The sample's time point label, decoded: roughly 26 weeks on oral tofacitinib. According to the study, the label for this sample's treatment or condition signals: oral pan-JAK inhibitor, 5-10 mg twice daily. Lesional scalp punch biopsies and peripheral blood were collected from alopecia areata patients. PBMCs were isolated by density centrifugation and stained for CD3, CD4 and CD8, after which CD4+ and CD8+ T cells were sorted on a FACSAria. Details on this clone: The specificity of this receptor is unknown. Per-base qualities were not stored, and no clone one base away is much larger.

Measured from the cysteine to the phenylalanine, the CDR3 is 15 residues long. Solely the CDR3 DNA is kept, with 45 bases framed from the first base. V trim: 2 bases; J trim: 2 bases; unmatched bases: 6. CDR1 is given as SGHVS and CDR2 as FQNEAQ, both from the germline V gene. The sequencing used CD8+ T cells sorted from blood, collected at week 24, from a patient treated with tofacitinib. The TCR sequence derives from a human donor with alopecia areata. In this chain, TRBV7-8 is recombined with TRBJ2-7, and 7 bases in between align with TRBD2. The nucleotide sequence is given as TGTGCCAGCAGCTTATGGTCGGGAGGAACCTACGAGCAGTACTTC. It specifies CASSLWSGGTYEQYF.